This record looks at one T cell receptor beta chain sequence and its context. The target antigen is unknown. This entry is derived from a study of T cells in Graves' hyperthyroidism and ophthalmopathy. Findings of the study overall: Among clonotypes expanded in thyroid above 0.001, most were also found in blood. Ophthalmopathy stood apart from stable hyperthyroidism in a 13 V-J model.

It was uncontrolled infection, other autoimmune disease, pregnancy or lactation that excluded patients. Cells are PBMCs isolated from roughly 9.3 ml of fresh blood. Amplified TCR beta CDR3 regions derived from RNA transcripts. A first-round RT-PCR of the TCR CDR3 used the HTBI primer set. TCRdb reprocessed the multiplex PCR reads via MiXCR and lists one record per CDR3 protein. The table records 690,000 or so distinct CDR3 sequences, 18% of them present only once. This TCR came from a woman aged 45-59 years with Graves' hyperthyroidism that later progressed to Graves' ophthalmopathy. The material sequenced was blood.

CDR3 DNA: TGTGCCACCAGCAGAGATCTGGTGCGGACGGCTGCCTATGGCTACACCTTC. Protein sequence: CATSRDLVRTAAYGYTF. The J gene is TRBJ1-2, the V gene TRBV15; no clear D gene. The ends were cut back, 0 bases at V and 4 bases at J, with 18 bases in the middle. The germline gives CDR1 LNHNV, CDR2 YYDKDF (reference sequence). The CDR3 length is 17 residues.